This T cell receptor (beta chain) was sequenced in a study of blood T cell repertoires in COVID-19. Study background: From T cells, B-cell-depleted T cells, or PBMCs came the material, which was cDNA or gDNA.

The study assigned cohorts using participant-reported clinical history. Here immunoSEQ multiplex PCR was the method, and the copy in TCRdb shows in-frame clones only, minus some. The repertoire includes fewer than 400,000 clones, more than 85% of them detected once, and around 20% sits in the top ten. This clone was seen once. This CDR3 region has 16 residues. V trimming: 1 base; J trimming: 6 bases; junction bases outside the gene matches: 7. Looked up from germline, CDR1 is LGHNA and CDR2 is YNFKEQ. The rearrangement joins TRBV4-2 to TRBJ2-3; 10 bases map to TRBD2. This sequence was found in a woman in her twenties or thirties who had recovered from COVID-19. Sequencing used PBMCs or T cells enriched from blood (not recorded which). The CDR3 is CASSQAQRGGLDTQYF. The CDR3 DNA sequence: TGTGCCAGCAGCCAAGCCCAGCGGGGGGGCCTGGATACGCAGTATTTT.